This is a list of T cell receptor beta chains from one sample in a study of blood T cell repertoires in COVID-19. Clones were read by immunoSEQ multiplex PCR, and TCRdb kept only the in-frame ones, dropping some. This table has roughly 140,000 clones, about 87% appearing once. Material for sequencing was PBMCs or T cells enriched from blood (not recorded which). These TCRs come from a man aged 50 to 60 in a cohort exposed to, infected with or recovered from COVID-19 (not recorded which). Both conserved end residues are part of each CDR3. A D gene is named only where the DNA matches it firmly. The listing skips clone size in some rows; elsewhere it reads once, few, many or a size class.

clone_size: -
v_call: TRBV19
d_call: TRBD2
j_call: TRBJ2-3
cdr3_nt: TGTGCCAGTAGTCCTCGGGGGGGGCCAGATACGCAGTATTTT
cdr3_aa: CASSPRGGPDTQYF

clone_size: -
v_call: TRBV20-1
d_call: TRBD1
j_call: TRBJ1-6
cdr3_nt: TGCAGTGCTAGTCCCGGGACAGGGTTTAATTCACCCCTCCACTTT
cdr3_aa: CSASPGTGFNSPLHF

clone_size: -
v_call: TRBV19
d_call: TRBD2
j_call: TRBJ2-1
cdr3_nt: TGTGCCAGTAGTACCCTACTAGCGGGAAATTACAATGAGCAGTTCTTC
cdr3_aa: CASSTLLAGNYNEQFF

clone_size: -
v_call: TRBV7-9
d_call: -
j_call: TRBJ2-7
cdr3_nt: TGTGCCAGCAGCGGAGGGCACGGTACTTCCTACGAGCAGTACTTC
cdr3_aa: CASSGGHGTSYEQYF

clone_size: -
v_call: TRBV11-2
d_call: TRBD2
j_call: TRBJ2-5
cdr3_nt: TGTGCCAGCAGCGTTAGGACTAGCGGGGGGCAAGAGACCCAGTACTTC
cdr3_aa: CASSVRTSGGQETQYF

clone_size: few
v_call: TRBV19
d_call: TRBD1
j_call: TRBJ2-5
cdr3_nt: TGTGCCAGTAGTAAACTTGGGACAGGGGGGGAGACCCAGTACTTC
cdr3_aa: CASSKLGTGGETQYF

clone_size: -
v_call: TRBV7-8
d_call: TRBD2
j_call: TRBJ2-1
cdr3_nt: TGTGCCAGCAGCCCCTCTCGGGGGGAGGGCCGGGAGGACAATGAGCAGTTCTTC
cdr3_aa: CASSPSRGEGREDNEQFF

clone_size: -
v_call: TRBV19
d_call: -
j_call: TRBJ2-2
cdr3_nt: TGTGCCAGTAGTATAGACGACAGCTCCGGGGAGCTGTTTTTT
cdr3_aa: CASSIDDSSGELFF

clone_size: -
v_call: TRBV5-8
d_call: TRBD1
j_call: TRBJ1-4
cdr3_nt: TGTGCCAGCAGCCTTAACAGGGGAGCTAATGAAAAACTGTTTTTT
cdr3_aa: CASSLNRGANEKLFF

clone_size: -
v_call: TRBV5-1
d_call: TRBD1
j_call: TRBJ2-2
cdr3_nt: TGCGCCAGCAGCACCGGGACAGGGACCGGGGAGCTGTTTTTT
cdr3_aa: CASSTGTGTGELFF

clone_size: once
v_call: TRBV30
d_call: -
j_call: TRBJ1-1
cdr3_nt: TGTGCCTGGAGAAAAGCGCCCAAGGGGGATAACACTGAAGCTTTCTTT
cdr3_aa: CAWRKAPKGDNTEAFF

clone_size: -
v_call: TRBV11-2
d_call: TRBD2
j_call: TRBJ2-3
cdr3_nt: TGTGCCAGCAGCTCGACTAGCGGGAGGGCCACAGATACGCAGTATTTT
cdr3_aa: CASSSTSGRATDTQYF

clone_size: -
v_call: TRBV7-2
d_call: -
j_call: TRBJ2-3
cdr3_nt: TGTGCCAGCAGCTTAAGTAGTCCAGATACGCAGTATTTT
cdr3_aa: CASSLSSPDTQYF

clone_size: -
v_call: TRBV7-9
d_call: -
j_call: TRBJ1-3
cdr3_nt: TGTGCCAGCTCCTTTAGGTCTGTGGGGAGCTCTGGAAACACCATATATTTT
cdr3_aa: CASSFRSVGSSGNTIYF

clone_size: -
v_call: TRBV19
d_call: -
j_call: TRBJ1-5
cdr3_nt: TGTGCCAGTAGTATAGCCGGCAATCAGCCCCAGCATTTT
cdr3_aa: CASSIAGNQPQHF

clone_size: few
v_call: TRBV30
d_call: -
j_call: TRBJ2-7
cdr3_nt: TGTGCCTGGAGTCCGGGGTATAGCGAGCAGTACTTC
cdr3_aa: CAWSPGYSEQYF

clone_size: -
v_call: TRBV4-1
d_call: TRBD2
j_call: TRBJ2-3
cdr3_nt: TGCGCCAGCAGCCAAGATCGACGGGGGGACACAGATACGCAGTATTTT
cdr3_aa: CASSQDRRGDTDTQYF

clone_size: -
v_call: TRBV6-2/TRBV6-3
d_call: -
j_call: TRBJ2-1
cdr3_nt: TGTGCCAGCAGCCCTTTAAGACGCGAGGATGAGCAGTTCTTC
cdr3_aa: CASSPLRREDEQFF